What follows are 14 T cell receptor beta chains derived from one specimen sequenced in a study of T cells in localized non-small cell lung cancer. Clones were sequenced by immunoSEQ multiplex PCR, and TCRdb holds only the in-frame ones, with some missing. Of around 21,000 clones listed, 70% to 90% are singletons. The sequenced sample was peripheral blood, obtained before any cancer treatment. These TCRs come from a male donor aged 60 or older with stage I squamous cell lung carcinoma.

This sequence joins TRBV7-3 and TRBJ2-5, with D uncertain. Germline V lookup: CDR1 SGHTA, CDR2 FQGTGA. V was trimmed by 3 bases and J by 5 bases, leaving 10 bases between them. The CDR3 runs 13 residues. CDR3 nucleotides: TGTGCCAGCAGCTTCGGTAGCCGGGAGACCCAGTACTTC. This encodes CASSFGSRETQYF. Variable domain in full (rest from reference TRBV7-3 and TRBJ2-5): GAGVSQTPSNKVTEKGKYVELRCDPISGHTALYWYRQSLGQGPEFLIYFQGTGAADDSGLPNDRFFAVRPEGSVSTLKIQRTERGDSAVYLCASSFGSRETQYFGPGTRLLVL.

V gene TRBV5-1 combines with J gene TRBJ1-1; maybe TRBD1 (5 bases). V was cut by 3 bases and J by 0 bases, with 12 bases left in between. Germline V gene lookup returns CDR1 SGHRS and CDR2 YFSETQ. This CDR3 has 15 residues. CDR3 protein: CASSSGDFMNTEAFF. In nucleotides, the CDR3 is TGCGCCAGCAGCTCTGGGGACTTTATGAACACTGAAGCTTTCTTT.

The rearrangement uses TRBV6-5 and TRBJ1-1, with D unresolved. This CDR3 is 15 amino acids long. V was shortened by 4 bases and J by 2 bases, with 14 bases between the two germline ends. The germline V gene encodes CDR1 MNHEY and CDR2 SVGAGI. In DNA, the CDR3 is TGTGCCAGCAGTTCCTCCCCGGGCCCCAACACTGAAGCTTTCTTT. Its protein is CASSSSPGPNTEAFF.

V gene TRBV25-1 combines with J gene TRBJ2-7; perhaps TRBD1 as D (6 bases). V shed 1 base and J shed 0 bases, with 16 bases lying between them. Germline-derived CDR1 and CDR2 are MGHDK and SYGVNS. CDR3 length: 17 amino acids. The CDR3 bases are TGTGCCAGCAGTGAATTGATTGGACAGAGCCTCTCCTACGAGCAGTACTTC. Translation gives CASSELIGQSLSYEQYF.

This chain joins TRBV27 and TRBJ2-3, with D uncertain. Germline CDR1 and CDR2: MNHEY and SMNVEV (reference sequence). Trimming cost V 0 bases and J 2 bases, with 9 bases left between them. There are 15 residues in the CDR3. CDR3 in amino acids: CASSLSGTFTDTQYF. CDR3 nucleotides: TGTGCCAGCAGTTTATCGGGCACATTCACAGATACGCAGTATTTT.

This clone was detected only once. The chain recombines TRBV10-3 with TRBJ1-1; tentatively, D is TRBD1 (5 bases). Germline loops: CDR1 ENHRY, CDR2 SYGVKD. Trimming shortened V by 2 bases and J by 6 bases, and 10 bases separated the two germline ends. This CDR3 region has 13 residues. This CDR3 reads CAISELGEAEAFF. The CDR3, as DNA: TGTGCCATCAGTGAGCTGGGGGAAGCTGAAGCTTTCTTT.

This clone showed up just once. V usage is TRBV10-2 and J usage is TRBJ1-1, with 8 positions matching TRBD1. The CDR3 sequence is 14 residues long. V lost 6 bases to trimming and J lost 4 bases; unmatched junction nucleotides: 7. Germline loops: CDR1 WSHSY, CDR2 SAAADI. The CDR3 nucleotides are TGCGCCAGCAGGGGGGACAGGACTGGCACTGAAGCTTTCTTT. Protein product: CASRGDRTGTEAFF.

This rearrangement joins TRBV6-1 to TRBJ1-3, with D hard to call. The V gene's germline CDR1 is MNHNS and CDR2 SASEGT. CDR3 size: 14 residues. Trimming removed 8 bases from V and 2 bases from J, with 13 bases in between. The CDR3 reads CASDSKATGNTIYF. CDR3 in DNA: TGTGCCAGCGATTCGAAGGCTACTGGAAACACCATATATTTT.

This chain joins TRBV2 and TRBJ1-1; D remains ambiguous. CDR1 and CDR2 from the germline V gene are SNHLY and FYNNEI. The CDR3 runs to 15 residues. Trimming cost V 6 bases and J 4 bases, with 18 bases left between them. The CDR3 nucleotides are TGTGCCAGCAGCTTGGACTCGTCTGGAGCCACTGAAGCTTTCTTT. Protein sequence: CASSLDSSGATEAFF.

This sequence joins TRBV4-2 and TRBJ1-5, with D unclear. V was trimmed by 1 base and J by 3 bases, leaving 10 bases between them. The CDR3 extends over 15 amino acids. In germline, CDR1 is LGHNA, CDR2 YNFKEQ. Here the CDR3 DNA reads TGTGCCAGCAGCCAAGGAGGGCCGAACAATCAGCCCCAGCATTTT. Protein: CASSQGGPNNQPQHF.

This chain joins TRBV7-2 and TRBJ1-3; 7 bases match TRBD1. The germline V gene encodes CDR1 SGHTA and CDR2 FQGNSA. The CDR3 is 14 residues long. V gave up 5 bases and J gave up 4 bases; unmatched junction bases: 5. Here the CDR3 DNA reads TGTGCCAGCAGCCAACAGGGGACCGGAAACACCATATATTTT. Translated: CASSQQGTGNTIYF.

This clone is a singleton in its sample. The CDR3 region has the DNA TGCGCCAGCAGCTTGGCCACTGGCGGGGGCTATGGCTACACCTTC. This codes for CASSLATGGGYGYTF. The rearrangement links TRBV5-1 to TRBJ1-2; the D gene is possibly TRBD1 (5 bases). CDR1 is SGHRS, CDR2 YFSETQ, per germline. Between the trimmed V and J ends, which lost 0 bases and 4 bases, there was a span of 13 bases. The CDR3 runs to 15 residues.

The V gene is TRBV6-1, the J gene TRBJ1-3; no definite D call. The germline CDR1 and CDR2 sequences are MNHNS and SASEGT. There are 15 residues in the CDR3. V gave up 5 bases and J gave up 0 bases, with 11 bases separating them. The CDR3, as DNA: TGTGCCAGCAGTCCCGACACAGCCTCTGGAAACACCATATATTTT. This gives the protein CASSPDTASGNTIYF.

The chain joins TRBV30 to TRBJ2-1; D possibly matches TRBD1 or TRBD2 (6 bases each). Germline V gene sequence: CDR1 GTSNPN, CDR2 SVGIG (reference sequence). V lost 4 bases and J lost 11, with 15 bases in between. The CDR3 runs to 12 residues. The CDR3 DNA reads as TGTGCCTGGACTGTACCTGGGGGGCAGCAGTTCTTC. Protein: CAWTVPGGQQFF. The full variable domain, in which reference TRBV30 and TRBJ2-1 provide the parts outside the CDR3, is SQTIHQWPATLVQPVGSPLSLECTVEGTSNPNLYWYRQAAGRGLQLLFYSVGIGQISSEVPQNLSASRPQDRQFILSSKKLLLSDSGFYLCAWTVPGGQQFFGPGTRLTVL.